The clone carrying this TCR beta chain was seen a handful of times. This entry comes from a study of cytomegalovirus exposure and HLA in healthy donors. Donors showed nominal health when sampled, although they likely had unrecorded immune exposures. Primers for the PCR totalled 60 Vbeta and 13 Jbeta. Clones were read by immunoSEQ multiplex PCR, and TCRdb kept only the in-frame ones, dropping some. The sample holds under 200,000 clones, approximately 79% seen once. The ends were cut back, 0 bases at V and 8 bases at J, with 13 bases in the middle. The CDR3 covers 14 residues. Germline CDR1 is MGHRA and CDR2 is YSYEKL.

Sequencing used PBMCs. The TCR comes from a man aged 35 to 55 in good health and CMV-seropositive. This rearrangement joins TRBV4-1 to TRBJ1-2, with TRBD1 as a possible D gene (5 bases). CDR3 residues: CASSQDGQGIGYTF. For the CDR3, the DNA is TGCGCCAGCAGCCAAGACGGTCAGGGAATAGGCTACACCTTC.